The 14 T cell receptor beta chains below all came from one sample that was sequenced in a study of T-cell reconstitution after alpha-beta-depleted transplantation in children. Unique molecular identifiers were built into the TCRbeta library. Using its own MiXCR run on the PCR reads, TCRdb lists one record per CDR3 protein. Seen here are 250,000 to 350,000 distinct CDR3 sequences, around 25% observed once, and the top ten hold approximately 9.9%. The sample consisted of PBMCs, mostly from graft donor cells, taken 180 days after TCRalphabeta/CD19-depleted stem cell transplant. These receptors came from a male patient between 10 and 17 years old who had a stem cell transplant for acute lymphoblastic leukemia, so the T cells may come from the graft donor.

Concerning this clonotype: It may be a read error: a sequence one base away is much more abundant. The genes are TRBV9 and TRBJ2-1; possibly TRBD2 for D (6 bases). Germline V gives CDR1 SGDLS, CDR2 YYNGEE. Trimming cost V 0 bases and J 10 bases, with 11 bases left between them. CDR3 length equals 13 residues. CDR3 protein: CASSVDWAGEQFF. In DNA, the CDR3 is TGTGCCAGCAGCGTAGATTGGGCGGGGGAGCAGTTCTTC.

The gene calls are TRBV10-3 and TRBJ1-5; D uncertain. The V end lost 7 bases, the J end lost 0 bases, and 10 bases lay between the germline ends. CDR3 length equals 14 residues. CDR1 and CDR2 from the germline V gene are ENHRY and SYGVKD. CDR3 loop: CAITANHSNQPQHF. DNA of the CDR3: TGTGCCATCACCGCCAATCATAGCAATCAGCCCCAGCATTTT.

This chain connects TRBV24-1 to TRBJ1-1; 7 nucleotides match TRBD1. Germline CDR1 reads KGHDR; CDR2 reads SFDVKD. This CDR3 spans 14 amino acids. Trimming removed 4 bases from V and 3 bases from J; junction bases left unmatched: 4. The CDR3 DNA is TGTGCCACCAGTGAGGGAGGGGGCCACACTGAAGCTTTCTTT. This gives the protein CATSEGGGHTEAFF.

This chain links TRBV3-1 with TRBJ1-5; 10 positions match TRBD1. CDR3 length: 18 residues. With 8 bases clipped from V and 1 base from J, the junction kept 14 bases outside the gene matches. Germline lookup yields CDR1 LGHDT and CDR2 YNNKEL (reference sequence). This CDR3 is CASCPGTGDYRSNQPQHF. DNA of the CDR3: TGTGCCAGCTGTCCCGGGACAGGGGACTATAGGAGCAATCAGCCCCAGCATTTT.

The chain links TRBV11-2 to TRBJ2-2; D gene ambiguous. The CDR3 length is 14 residues. Per the germline V gene, CDR1 is SGHAT and CDR2 is FQNNGV. V lost 5 bases and J lost 2, with 9 bases in between. CDR3 loop: CASSTSVNTGELFF. DNA of the CDR3: TGTGCCAGCAGCACAAGCGTTAACACCGGGGAGCTGTTTTTT.

The rearrangement links TRBV20-1 to TRBJ2-7; D is possibly TRBD2 (5 bases). This CDR3 comprises 16 residues. Per germline, CDR1 DFQATT and CDR2 SNEGSKA (reference sequence). V lost 1 base and J 2 bases, leaving 18 bases between the germline ends. The CDR3 nucleotides are TGCAGTGCTAGAGGGTACACCGGGGTACAGCCCTACGAGCAGTACTTC. This gives the protein CSARGYTGVQPYEQYF.

J is TRBJ2-3 and V is TRBV12-3 or TRBV12-4; D is unclear. Trimming removed 8 bases at V and 4 bases at J, with 13 bases between. CDR3 length: 13 residues. CDR3 DNA: TGTGCCAGCCTCCACGGGTATCCAGATACGCAGTATTTT. Amino acids: CASLHGYPDTQYF.

In this sample, this clonotype turned up a few times. This chain uses TRBV5-1 with TRBJ1-1; maybe TRBD1 (6 bases). V was shortened by 5 bases and J by 0 bases, with 8 bases between the two germline ends. This CDR3 is built from 13 residues. The germline CDR1 and CDR2 sequences are SGHRS and YFSETQ. CDR3 residues: CASRRTVNTEAFF. The CDR3 region has the DNA TGCGCCAGCAGAAGGACAGTGAACACTGAAGCTTTCTTT. The full variable domain, its missing parts supplied by reference TRBV5-1 and TRBJ1-1, is KAGVTQTPRYLIKTRGQQVTLSCSPISGHRSVSWYQQTPGQGLQFLFEYFSETQRNKGNFPGRFSGRQFSNSRSEMNVSTLELGDSALYLCASRRTVNTEAFFGQGTRLTVV.

The chain combines TRBV6-5 with TRBJ2-1, with 9 bases matching TRBD2. CDR1 and CDR2 from the germline V gene are MNHEY and SVGAGI. The CDR3 extends over 19 amino acids. V trimming: 2 bases; J trimming: 5 bases; junction bases outside the gene matches: 16. CDR3 loop: CASSYQTRWSSGTNNEQFF. The CDR3 coding sequence is TGTGCCAGCAGTTACCAGACGAGGTGGTCTAGCGGGACCAACAATGAGCAGTTCTTC.

The V call is TRBV4-1, the J call TRBJ2-1; the match to TRBD2 covers 15 bases. CDR3 size: 21 residues. With 1 base clipped from V and 1 base from J, the junction kept 11 bases outside the gene matches. Germline V gene sequence: CDR1 MGHRA, CDR2 YSYEKL. The CDR3 nucleotides read TGCGCCAGCAGCCAAGGCCGAGCCGGGACTAGCGGGAGGTATTCCTACAATGAGCAGTTCTTC. Translation: CASSQGRAGTSGRYSYNEQFF.

This clonotype was picked up a small number of times. The rearrangement uses TRBV6-5 and TRBJ2-7; D may be TRBD2 (5 bases). The CDR3 extends over 14 amino acids. Germline-derived CDR1 and CDR2 are MNHEY and SVGAGI. V shed 0 bases and J shed 11 bases, with 17 bases lying between them. The CDR3 DNA reads TGTGCCAGCAGTTACTCGAAATACAGCGGCGGAGAGTACTTC. Translation: CASSYSKYSGGEYF.

This clonotype was observed a handful of times. The chain recombines TRBV6-4 with TRBJ1-5; no reliable D call. Germline V gives CDR1 MRHNA, CDR2 SNTAGT. CDR3 length: 13 residues. The V and J ends lost 0 bases and 7 bases respectively, with 7 bases between them. As DNA, the CDR3 is TGTGCCAGCAGTGACTCGAGAGGGCAGCCCCAGCATTTT. Encoded protein: CASSDSRGQPQHF.

The chain combines TRBV7-6 with TRBJ2-5, with 12 bases matching TRBD2. V lost 5 bases, J lost 2 bases, and 9 bases stayed unmatched. CDR1 is SGHVS and CDR2 is FNYEAQ in the germline V gene. This CDR3 contains 17 residues. For the CDR3, the DNA is TGTGCCAGCAGCCTCCGGACTAGCGGGACTGAGCAAGAGACCCAGTACTTC. This codes for CASSLRTSGTEQETQYF.

The chain couples TRBV27 to TRBJ2-7; maybe TRBD2 (6 bases). Germline V gene sequence: CDR1 MNHEY, CDR2 SMNVEV (reference sequence). V shed 3 bases and J shed 2 bases, with 14 bases lying between them. The CDR3 spans 15 residues. The DNA for the CDR3 is TGTGCCAGCAGTTTCGGGGCTAGCGCAACCTACGAGCAGTACTTC. Residues: CASSFGASATYEQYF.